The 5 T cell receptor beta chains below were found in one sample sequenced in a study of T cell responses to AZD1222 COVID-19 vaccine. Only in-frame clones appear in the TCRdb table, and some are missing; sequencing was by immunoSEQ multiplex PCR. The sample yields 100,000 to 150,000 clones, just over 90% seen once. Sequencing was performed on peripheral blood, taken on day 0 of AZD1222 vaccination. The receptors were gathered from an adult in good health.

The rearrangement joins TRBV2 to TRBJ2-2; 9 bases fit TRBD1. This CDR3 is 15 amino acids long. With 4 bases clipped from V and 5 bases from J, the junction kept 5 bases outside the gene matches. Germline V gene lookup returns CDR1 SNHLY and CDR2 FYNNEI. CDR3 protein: CASSAGTGRTGELFF. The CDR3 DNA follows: TGTGCCAGCAGTGCGGGGACAGGGAGAACCGGGGAGCTGTTTTTT.

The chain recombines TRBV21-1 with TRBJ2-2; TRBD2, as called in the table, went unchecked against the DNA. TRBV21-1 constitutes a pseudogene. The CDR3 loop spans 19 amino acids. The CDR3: CASDRPPTSDTTKTGELFF. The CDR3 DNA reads TGTGCCAGCGACCGACCTCCGACTAGCGATACTACGAAGACCGGGGAGCTGTTTTTT.

CDR3 amino acids: CASRWDSKAFF. The CDR3 DNA reads as TGTGCCAGCAGATGGGACAGTAAAGCTTTCTTT. This chain uses TRBV6-5 with TRBJ1-1, with 7 positions matching TRBD1. The CDR3 is 11 amino acids. The V and J ends lost 6 bases and 9 bases, in that order; junction bases with no gene match: 4. Germline V CDR1 and CDR2: MNHEY, SVGAGI.

DNA of the CDR3: TGTGCCAGCAGTCCGTCGGGACAGCCAGCTAACTATGGCTACACCTTC. Translated, it gives CASSPSGQPANYGYTF. This rearrangement joins TRBV27 to TRBJ1-2, with 7 bases matching TRBD1. The CDR3 has 16 amino acids. Losses at the gene ends were 5 bases for V and 0 bases for J; bases not matched to a gene: 9. CDR1 MNHEY and CDR2 SMNVEV come from the germline V gene (reference sequence).

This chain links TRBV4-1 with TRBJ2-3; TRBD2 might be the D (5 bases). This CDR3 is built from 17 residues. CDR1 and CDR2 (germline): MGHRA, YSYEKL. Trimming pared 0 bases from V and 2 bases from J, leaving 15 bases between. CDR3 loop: CASSQDPPSSATDTQYF. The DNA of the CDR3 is TGCGCCAGCAGCCAAGATCCCCCTAGCAGCGCCACAGATACGCAGTATTTT.